This paragraph reports one T cell receptor beta chain. These data come from a study of hypomethylating agent response in myelodysplastic syndrome. At survey resolution, 400 ng of DNA per sample was split into two 200 ng replicates. Libraries were prepared by immunoSEQ multiplex PCR; TCRdb keeps only in-frame clonotypes and omits some of them. Here the sample spans about 1,600 clones, around four fifths being singletons. The CDR3 is 15 residues long. Germline CDR1 is KGHSH and CDR2 is LQKENI. V lost 3 bases and J lost 3, with 15 bases in between. The receptor was derived from a human donor with myelodysplastic syndrome. This rearrangement joins TRBV18 to TRBJ2-7, with a tentative D call TRBD2 (5 bases). The material was bone marrow, obtained before or after starting hypomethylating agent treatment for myelodysplastic syndrome (not recorded which). CDR3 DNA sequence: TGTGCCAGCTCACCCGATGTCGGAGGCAACTACGAGCAGTACTTC. Translated, it gives CASSPDVGGNYEQYF. The full variable domain, its missing parts supplied by reference TRBV18 and TRBJ2-7, is NAGVMQNPRHLVRRRGQEARLRCSPMKGHSHVYWYRQLPEEGLKFMVYLQKENIIDESGMPKERFSAEFPKEGPSILRIQQVVRGDSAAYFCASSPDVGGNYEQYFGPGTRLTVT.